The rows below give T cell receptor beta chains drawn from one sample of a study of blood T cells in healthy people across ages. A single record per CDR3 protein comes from TCRdb applying MiXCR to the 5' RACE reads. Among hundreds of thousands of distinct CDR3 sequences listed, 27% were seen once. The specimen sequenced was blood. The receptors come from a woman in her 70s in good health. The CDR3 runs from the conserved cysteine through the conserved F or W. A D gene is named only where the DNA matches it firmly. Some rows have no size entry. The others give once, few or many, or a class for an expanded clone.

size: NA
J: TRBJ2-7
D: TRBD2
V: TRBV7-2
CDR3: CASAPGGRAYEQYF
DNA: TGTGCCAGCGCCCCGGGCGGGAGGGCTTACGAGCAGTACTTC

size: few
J: TRBJ1-4
D: NA
V: TRBV7-2
CDR3: CASSPWGGSTNEKLFF
DNA: TGTGCCAGCAGCCCCTGGGGCGGCTCAACTAATGAAAAACTGTTTTTT

size: NA
J: TRBJ2-7
D: TRBD2
V: TRBV29-1
CDR3: CSVVSGRGVSYEQYF
DNA: TGCAGCGTTGTTAGCGGGAGAGGGGTGTCCTACGAGCAGTACTTC

size: NA
J: TRBJ1-2
D: NA
V: TRBV5-1
CDR3: CASSLGWMGYTF
DNA: TGCGCCAGCAGCTTAGGCTGGATGGGCTACACCTTC

size: few
J: TRBJ1-6
D: NA
V: TRBV3-1
CDR3: CASSRYREYSPLHF
DNA: TGTGCCAGCAGCCGGTACAGGGAATATTCACCCCTCCACTTT

size: NA
J: TRBJ1-4
D: NA
V: TRBV6-1
CDR3: CASILQGISEKLFF
DNA: TGTGCCAGCATCCTCCAGGGGATAAGTGAAAAACTGTTTTTT

size: NA
J: TRBJ2-3
D: NA
V: TRBV9
CDR3: CASSVGGTDTQYF
DNA: TGTGCCAGCAGCGTAGGGGGCACAGATACGCAGTATTTT

size: NA
J: TRBJ2-1
D: TRBD2
V: TRBV9
CDR3: CASSVGTSGRRGEQFF
DNA: TGTGCCAGCAGCGTAGGGACTAGCGGGAGACGAGGTGAGCAGTTCTTC

size: many
J: TRBJ2-7
D: TRBD1
V: TRBV5-1
CDR3: CASSLGTGGNEQYF
DNA: TGCGCCAGCAGCTTGGGGACAGGGGGGAACGAGCAGTACTTC

size: NA
J: TRBJ2-2
D: TRBD1
V: TRBV13
CDR3: CASSLDRGLGTGELFF
DNA: TGTGCCAGCAGCTTAGACAGGGGGCTCGGCACCGGGGAGCTGTTTTTT

size: few
J: TRBJ1-6
D: NA
V: TRBV7-2
CDR3: CASSHLPGGKDSPLHF
DNA: TGTGCCAGCAGCCACCTTCCCGGGGGCAAGGATTCACCCCTCCACTTT

size: NA
J: TRBJ1-4
D: NA
V: TRBV28
CDR3: CASSFRVLEKLFF
DNA: TGTGCCAGCAGTTTTAGGGTTTTGGAAAAACTGTTTTTT

size: NA
J: TRBJ2-3
D: TRBD2
V: TRBV12-3/TRBV12-4
CDR3: CASSSDSSGREPGTDTQYF
DNA: TGTGCCAGCAGTTCTGACTCTAGCGGGAGGGAACCTGGCACAGATACGCAGTATTTT

size: NA
J: TRBJ2-7
D: NA
V: TRBV21-1
CDR3: CASSKACRTGIVQYF
DNA: TGTGCCAGCAGCAAAGCCTGTAGGACAGGTATCGTGCAGTACTTC

size: NA
J: TRBJ2-1
D: TRBD2
V: TRBV28
CDR3: CASSRKRTRPNNEQFF
DNA: TGTGCCAGCAGTCGAAAGCGGACTAGACCCAACAATGAGCAGTTCTTC

size: NA
J: TRBJ1-2
D: TRBD1
V: TRBV7-9
CDR3: CASNNPGQGYLGGYTF
DNA: TGTGCCAGCAATAATCCGGGACAGGGATACCTCGGTGGCTACACCTTC